The clone carrying this T cell receptor (beta chain) has only one observation. The data originate from a study of shared T cell receptors in the human thymus. There are 16 residues in the CDR3. Germline loops: CDR1 MNHNY, CDR2 SVGAGI (reference sequence). With 6 bases removed from V and 7 bases from J, the gap between germline ends came to 24 bases. Assay: immunoSEQ multiplex PCR; the TCRdb copy retains only in-frame clones and omits some. This sample has 500,000 to 550,000 clones, with around 78% found just once. The sample was also linked to a second study, of human thymus T cells. As that report states: Unrelated individuals had highly overlapping thymic repertoires, as reported in related research.

The clonotype originates from a boy less than two years old with a congenital heart defect. This sequence joins TRBV6-6 and TRBJ2-5, with a weak D call TRBD2 (6 bases). Sequencing was performed on thymocytes. The CDR3 region is CASRLTLGEATGTQYF. The CDR3 DNA reads TGTGCCAGCAGACTAACGCTGGGGGAGGCAACAGGGACCCAGTACTTC.